This T cell receptor (beta chain) was observed in a study of CD8 T cells in Susac syndrome. Study as a whole: Blood was drawn from Susac syndrome patients while they were therapy-naive, on corticosteroids, or on intravenous immunoglobulin alone.

V lost 0 bases, J lost 6 bases, and 3 bases stayed unmatched. CDR1 and CDR2 from the germline V gene are LGHDT and YNNKEL (reference sequence). The CDR3 has 17 residues. Random-hexamer reverse transcription was applied to 0.5 to 1 ug RNA. TCRdb fed the immunoSEQ multiplex PCR reads into MiXCR, producing one record per CDR3 protein. The sample shows about 140,000 distinct CDR3 sequences, 95% of them seen only once. The chain is built from TRBV3-1 and TRBJ2-2, with TRBD2 matching 14 bases. The source of this sequence is a human donor with Susac syndrome. The sequenced material came from CD4+ T cells from PBMCs. As DNA, the CDR3 is TGTGCCAGCAGCCAAGAGCCGGGACTAGCGGGAGCCGGGGAGCTGTTTTTT. Its protein is CASSQEPGLAGAGELFF.